This TCR beta chain was identified in a study of CD4 T cells in relation to SARS-CoV-2 and coronaviruses. The CDR3 runs to 14 residues. CDR1 and CDR2 (germline): LNHDA, SQIVND (reference sequence). Deletions cut 4 bases from V and 8 bases from J, with 15 bases between. Unexposed donor CD4+ T cells date from about 2011-2018, before the COVID-19 pandemic. Naive and memory CD4+ T cells were separated from cryopreserved PBMCs. Uncultured naive and memory CD4+ T cells supplied DNA for deep TCR-beta sequencing. The table came from immunoSEQ multiplex PCR; TCRdb's copy has only in-frame clones and leaves some out. In the table there are some 64,000 clones, 94% of which are singletons.

The gene calls are TRBV19 and TRBJ2-1, with D perhaps matching TRBD1 or TRBD2 (5 bases each). Sequenced input: naive CD4+ T cells from PBMCs. Sample subset: naive CD4+ T cells isolated by negative enrichment. This clonotype was obtained from a human donor in good health. The CDR3 DNA reads TGTGCCAGTAGTAAAACCCGGGACCGCCATGAGCAGTTCTTC. It specifies CASSKTRDRHEQFF.